This TCR beta chain derives from a study of T cell responses to AZD1222 COVID-19 vaccine. The study, taken as a whole, reports: Baseline antibody screening turned up just a handful of seropositive AZD1222 recipients. Donor demographics were predominantly white British with a female majority; clonal diversity may be underestimated. Reportedly, close to half of spike-specific TCRs are directed against unmutated variant regions.

This CDR3 is built from 19 residues. The assay was immunoSEQ multiplex PCR, and TCRdb's table has in-frame clones only and misses some. This sample has approximately 150,000 clones, with 70% to 90% found just once. As concerns this clone: The antigen is not known.

Sequencing was performed on peripheral blood, taken 28 days after the second dose of the MenACWY control vaccine. The V call is TRBV21-1, the J call TRBJ2-1; no check of the table's D call, TRBD2, against the DNA was made. TRBV21-1 is recorded as a pseudogene. The clonotype was recovered from an adult who received the MenACWY meningococcal vaccine as a control. CDR3 nucleotides: TGTGCCAGCAGCATCCTCCGGCTAGCGGGGGGACACTCCTACAATGAGCAGTTCTTC. Protein: CASSILRLAGGHSYNEQFF.